This T cell receptor (beta chain) was documented in a study of blood T cell repertoires in COVID-19. Profiling relied on immunoSEQ multiplex PCR, and the TCRdb table lists in-frame clones only, not all of them. Of fewer than 200,000 clones listed, about 80% were seen once; the top ten hold approximately 12%. Participants were aged roughly 18 to 90 years from around 24 US areas. Material: PBMCs or T cells enriched from blood (not recorded which). The origin of this receptor is a man aged 45-65 years who had recovered from COVID-19.

CDR3 residues: CASSLQTDGNSPLHF. Written as DNA, the CDR3 is TGTGCCAGCAGTTTACAGACAGACGGAAATTCACCCCTCCACTTT. V usage is TRBV27 and J usage is TRBJ1-6, with D possibly matching TRBD1 (5 bases). The germline V gene encodes CDR1 MNHEY and CDR2 SMNVEV (reference sequence). The CDR3 covers 15 residues. Between the trimmed V and J ends, which lost 2 bases and 7 bases, there was a span of 12 bases.